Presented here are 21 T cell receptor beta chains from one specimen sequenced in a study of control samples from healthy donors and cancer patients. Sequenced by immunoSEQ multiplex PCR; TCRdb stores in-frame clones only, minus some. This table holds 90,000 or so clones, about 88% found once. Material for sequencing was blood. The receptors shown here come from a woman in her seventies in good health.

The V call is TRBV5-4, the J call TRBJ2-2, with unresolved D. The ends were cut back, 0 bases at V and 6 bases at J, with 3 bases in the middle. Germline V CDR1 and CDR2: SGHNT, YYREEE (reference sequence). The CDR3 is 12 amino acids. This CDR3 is CASSLESGELFF. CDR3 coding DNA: TGTGCCAGCAGCTTGGAATCCGGGGAGCTGTTTTTT.

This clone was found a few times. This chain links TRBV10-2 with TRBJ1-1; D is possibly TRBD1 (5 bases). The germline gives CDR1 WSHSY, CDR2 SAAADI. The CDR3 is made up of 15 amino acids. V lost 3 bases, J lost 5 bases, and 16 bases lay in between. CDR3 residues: CASSDGSGRWTEAFF. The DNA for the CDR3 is TGCGCCAGCAGTGATGGGTCAGGGAGGTGGACTGAAGCTTTCTTT.

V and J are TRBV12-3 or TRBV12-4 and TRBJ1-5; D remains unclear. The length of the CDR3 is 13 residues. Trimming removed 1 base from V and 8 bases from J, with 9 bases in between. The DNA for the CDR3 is TGTGCCAGCAGTTTAGACCGGTTCAAGCCCCAGCATTTT. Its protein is CASSLDRFKPQHF.

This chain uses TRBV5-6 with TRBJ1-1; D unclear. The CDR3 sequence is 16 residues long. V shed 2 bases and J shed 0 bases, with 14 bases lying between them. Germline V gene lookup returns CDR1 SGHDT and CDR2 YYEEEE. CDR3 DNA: TGTGCCAGCAGCTTCTCGGACGAGACCTTGAACACTGAAGCTTTCTTT. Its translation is CASSFSDETLNTEAFF. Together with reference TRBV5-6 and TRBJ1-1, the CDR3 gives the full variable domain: DAGVTQSPTHLIKTRGQQVTLRCSPKSGHDTVSWYQQALGQGPQFIFQYYEEEERQRGNFPDRFSGHQFPNYSSELNVNALLLGDSALYLCASSFSDETLNTEAFFGQGTRLTVV.

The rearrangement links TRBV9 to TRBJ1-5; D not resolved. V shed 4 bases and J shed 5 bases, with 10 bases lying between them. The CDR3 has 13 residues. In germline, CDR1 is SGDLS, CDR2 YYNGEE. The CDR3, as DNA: TGTGCCAGCAGCCTCTCTACAGATCAGCCCCAGCATTTT. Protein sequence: CASSLSTDQPQHF.

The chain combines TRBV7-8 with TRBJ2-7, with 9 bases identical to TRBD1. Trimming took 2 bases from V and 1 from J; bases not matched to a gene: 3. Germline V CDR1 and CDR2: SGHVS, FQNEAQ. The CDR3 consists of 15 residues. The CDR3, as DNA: TGTGCCAGCAGCTTACGGGACAGGGATTCCTACGAGCAGTACTTC. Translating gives CASSLRDRDSYEQYF. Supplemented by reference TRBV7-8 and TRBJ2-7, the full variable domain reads GAGVSQSPRYKVAKRGQDVALRCDPISGHVSLFWYQQALGQGPEFLTYFQNEAQLDKSGLPSDRFFAERPEGSVSTLKIQRTQQEDSAVYLCASSLRDRDSYEQYFGPGTRLTVT.

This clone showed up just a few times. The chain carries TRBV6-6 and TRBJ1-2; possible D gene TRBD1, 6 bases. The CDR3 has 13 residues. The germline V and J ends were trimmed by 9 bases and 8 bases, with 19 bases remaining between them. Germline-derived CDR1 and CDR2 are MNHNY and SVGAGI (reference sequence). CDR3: CASTEARDNGYTF. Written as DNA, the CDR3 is TGTGCCAGTACCGAGGCCCGGGACAACGGCTACACCTTC.

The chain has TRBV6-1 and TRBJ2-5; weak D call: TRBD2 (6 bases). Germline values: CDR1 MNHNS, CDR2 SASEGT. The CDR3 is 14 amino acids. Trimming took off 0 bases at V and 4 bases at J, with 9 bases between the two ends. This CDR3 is CASSEAGGGETQYF. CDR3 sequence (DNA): TGTGCCAGCAGTGAAGCGGGAGGAGGAGAGACCCAGTACTTC.

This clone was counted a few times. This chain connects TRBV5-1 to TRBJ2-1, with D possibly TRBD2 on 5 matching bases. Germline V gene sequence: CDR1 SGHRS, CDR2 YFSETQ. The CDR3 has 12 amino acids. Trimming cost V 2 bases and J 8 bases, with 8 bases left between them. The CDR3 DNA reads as TGCGCCAGCAGCTTCGAGGGCTATGAGCAGTTCTTC. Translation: CASSFEGYEQFF. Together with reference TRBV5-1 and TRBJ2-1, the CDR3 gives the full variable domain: KAGVTQTPRYLIKTRGQQVTLSCSPISGHRSVSWYQQTPGQGLQFLFEYFSETQRNKGNFPGRFSGRQFSNSRSEMNVSTLELGDSALYLCASSFEGYEQFFGPGTRLTVL.

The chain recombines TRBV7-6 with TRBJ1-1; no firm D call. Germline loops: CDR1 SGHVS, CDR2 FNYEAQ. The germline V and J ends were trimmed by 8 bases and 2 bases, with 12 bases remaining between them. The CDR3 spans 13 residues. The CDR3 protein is CASLKGTNTEAFF. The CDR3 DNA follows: TGTGCCAGCCTCAAGGGAACAAACACTGAAGCTTTCTTT.

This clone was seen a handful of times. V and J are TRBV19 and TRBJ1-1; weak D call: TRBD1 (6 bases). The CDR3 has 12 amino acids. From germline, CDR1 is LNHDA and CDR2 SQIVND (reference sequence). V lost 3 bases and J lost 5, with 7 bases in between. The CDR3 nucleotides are TGTGCCAGTAGTATGAGGGGGACTGAAGCTTTCTTT. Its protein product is CASSMRGTEAFF.

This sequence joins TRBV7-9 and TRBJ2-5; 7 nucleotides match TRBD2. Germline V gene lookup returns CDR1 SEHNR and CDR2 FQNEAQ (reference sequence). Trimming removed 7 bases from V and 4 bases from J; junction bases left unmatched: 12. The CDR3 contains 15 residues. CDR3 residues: CASTLLRGFRETQYF. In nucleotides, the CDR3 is TGTGCCAGCACCCTATTGCGGGGGTTTCGAGAGACCCAGTACTTC.

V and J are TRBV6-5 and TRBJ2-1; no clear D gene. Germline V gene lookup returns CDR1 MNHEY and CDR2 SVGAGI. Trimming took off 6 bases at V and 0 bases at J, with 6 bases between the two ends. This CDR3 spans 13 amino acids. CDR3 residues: CASRGSSYNEQFF. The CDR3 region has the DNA TGTGCCAGCAGGGGAAGCTCCTACAATGAGCAGTTCTTC.

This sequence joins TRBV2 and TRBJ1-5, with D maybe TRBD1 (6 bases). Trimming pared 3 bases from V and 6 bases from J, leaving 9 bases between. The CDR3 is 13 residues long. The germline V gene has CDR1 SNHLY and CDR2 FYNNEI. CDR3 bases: TGTGCCAGCAGTGAGGGACAAGTTCAGCCCCAGCATTTT. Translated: CASSEGQVQPQHF.

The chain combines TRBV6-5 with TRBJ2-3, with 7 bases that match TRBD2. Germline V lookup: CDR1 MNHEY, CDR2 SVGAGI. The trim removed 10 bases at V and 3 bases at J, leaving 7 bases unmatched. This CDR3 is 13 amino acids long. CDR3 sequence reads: CATQVGGTDTQYF. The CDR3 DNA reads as TGTGCCACGCAGGTCGGGGGGACAGATACGCAGTATTTT.

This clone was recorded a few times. The CDR3 sequence: CASTGGIGTDTQYF. Here the CDR3 DNA reads TGTGCCAGCACAGGGGGCATCGGCACAGATACGCAGTATTTT. V gene TRBV2 combines with J gene TRBJ2-3; 8 bases are shared with TRBD1. CDR1 and CDR2 from the germline V gene are SNHLY and FYNNEI. Unmatched junction bases numbered 4, after V lost 7 bases and J lost 1 base. CDR3 length: 14 amino acids.

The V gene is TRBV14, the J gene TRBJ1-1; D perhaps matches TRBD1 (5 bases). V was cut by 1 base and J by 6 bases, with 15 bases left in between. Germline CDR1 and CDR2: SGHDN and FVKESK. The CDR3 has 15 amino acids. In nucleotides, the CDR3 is TGTGCCAGCAGCCAAGGACCCCTTAGGGGACCTGAAGCTTTCTTT. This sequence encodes CASSQGPLRGPEAFF.

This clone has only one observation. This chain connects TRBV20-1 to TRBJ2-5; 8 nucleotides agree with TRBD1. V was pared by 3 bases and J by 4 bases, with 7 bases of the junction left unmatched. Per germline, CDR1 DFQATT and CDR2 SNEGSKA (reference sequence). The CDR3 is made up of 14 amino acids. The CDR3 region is CSASPGQGRETQYF. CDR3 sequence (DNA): TGCAGTGCTAGTCCCGGACAGGGCCGAGAGACCCAGTACTTC.

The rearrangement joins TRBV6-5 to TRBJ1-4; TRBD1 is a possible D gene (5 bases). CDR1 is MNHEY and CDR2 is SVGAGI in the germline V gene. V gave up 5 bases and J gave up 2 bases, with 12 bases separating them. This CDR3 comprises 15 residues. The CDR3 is CASSREEGTNEKLFF. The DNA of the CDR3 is TGTGCCAGCAGTAGAGAAGAGGGGACTAATGAAAAACTGTTTTTT.

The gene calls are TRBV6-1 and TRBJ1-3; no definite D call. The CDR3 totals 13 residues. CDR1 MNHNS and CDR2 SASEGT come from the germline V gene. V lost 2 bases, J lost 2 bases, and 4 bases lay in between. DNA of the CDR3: TGTGCCAGCAGTGAAACGGCTGGAAACACCATATATTTT. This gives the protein CASSETAGNTIYF.

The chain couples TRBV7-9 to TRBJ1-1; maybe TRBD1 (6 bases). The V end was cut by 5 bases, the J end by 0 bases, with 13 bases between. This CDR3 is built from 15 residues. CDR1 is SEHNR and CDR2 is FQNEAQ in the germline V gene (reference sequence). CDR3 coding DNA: TGTGCCAGCAGCCCAGGTACAGGGATGAACACTGAAGCTTTCTTT. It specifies CASSPGTGMNTEAFF.